This entry lists 27 T cell receptor beta chains sequenced from one sample in a study of blood T cell repertoires in COVID-19. Repertoires were generated with immunoSEQ multiplex PCR, while TCRdb's copy carries only in-frame clones and drops some. The sample consists of hundreds of thousands of clones, around nine tenths of them appearing once. Input material: PBMCs or T cells enriched from blood (not recorded which). The receptors come from a woman between 18 and 29 years old with acute COVID-19.

This clone was found many times. J is TRBJ1-2 and V is TRBV12-3 or TRBV12-4; D is undetermined. The V gene lost 5 bases and the J gene lost 7 bases, with 14 bases spanning the gap. CDR3 length: 13 residues. CDR3 DNA: TGTGCCAGCAGTCGGGGTGGGATGAGTGGCTACACCTTC. It is translated as CASSRGGMSGYTF.

This sequence joins TRBV5-4 and TRBJ2-3, with 8 bases aligning to TRBD2. The trim removed 0 bases at V and 1 base at J, leaving 7 bases unmatched. There are 17 residues in the CDR3. The germline CDR1 and CDR2 sequences are SGHNT and YYREEE (reference sequence). The CDR3 nucleotides read TGTGCCAGCAGCTTGGATCTCAAGACTAGCGGCACAGATACGCAGTATTTT. Encoded protein: CASSLDLKTSGTDTQYF.

The chain links TRBV2 to TRBJ1-5; unclear D gene. Germline CDR1 and CDR2: SNHLY and FYNNEI. The CDR3 runs 13 residues. The V and J ends lost 7 bases and 4 bases respectively, with 11 bases between them. The CDR3 DNA is TGTGCCAGCATGTCACAGCCTAATCAGCCCCAGCATTTT. This encodes CASMSQPNQPQHF.

The chain recombines TRBV7-9 with TRBJ2-2, with D maybe TRBD1 (7 bases). The CDR3 consists of 17 residues. V lost 5 bases and J lost 5, with 21 bases in between. CDR1 and CDR2 from the germline V gene are SEHNR and FQNEAQ (reference sequence). The CDR3 loop is CASSLHGQGGRTGELFF. In nucleotides, the CDR3 is TGTGCCAGCAGCCTCCATGGGCAGGGGGGACGGACCGGGGAGCTGTTTTTT. Full variable domain (outside the CDR3, taken from reference TRBV7-9 and TRBJ2-2): DTGVSQNPRHKITKRGQNVTFRCDPISEHNRLYWYRQTLGQGPEFLTYFQNEAQLEKSRLLSDRFSAERPKGSFSTLEIQRTEQGDSAMYLCASSLHGQGGRTGELFFGEGSRLTVL.

This sequence joins TRBV21-1 and TRBJ2-7; no DNA check was done on the table's D call, TRBD1. TRBV21-1 is a documented pseudogene. The CDR3 loop spans 17 amino acids. The CDR3 DNA sequence: TGTGCCAGCAGCACTAAGATCGGGACAGGGAACACCTACGAGCAGTACTTC. Protein sequence: CASSTKIGTGNTYEQYF.

V is TRBV12-3 or TRBV12-4 and J is TRBJ1-1; D may be TRBD1 (6 bases). The CDR3 sequence is 12 residues long. V was shortened by 5 bases and J by 11 bases, with 15 bases between the two germline ends. Here the CDR3 DNA reads TGTGCCAGCAGTAGAAAACAGGGTACGGCTTTCTTT. This translates into CASSRKQGTAFF.

This sequence joins TRBV6-1 and TRBJ2-2, with 10 positions matching TRBD2. Germline V gives CDR1 MNHNS, CDR2 SASEGT. V shed 2 bases, J shed 6 bases, and the junction held 6 bases outside the gene matches. This CDR3 has 16 residues. CDR3 sequence: CASSESSGRWAGELFF. The CDR3 region has the DNA TGTGCCAGCAGTGAAAGTAGCGGGAGGTGGGCCGGGGAGCTGTTTTTT.

The chain couples TRBV11-3 to TRBJ2-3, with 9 bases fitting TRBD2. V lost 1 base and J lost 0; bases outside the gene matches: 8. The CDR3 runs to 18 residues. Germline lookup yields CDR1 SGHNT and CDR2 YENEEA. Here the CDR3 reads CASSLGIYTSGSTDTQYF. Here the CDR3 DNA reads TGTGCCAGCAGCTTAGGGATCTATACTAGCGGGAGCACAGATACGCAGTATTTT. Combining the CDR3 with reference TRBV11-3 and TRBJ2-3 gives the whole variable domain EAGVVQSPRYKIIEKKQPVAFWCNPISGHNTLYWYLQNLGQGPELLIRYENEEAVDDSQLPKDRFSAERLKGVDSTLKIQPAELGDSAVYLCASSLGIYTSGSTDTQYFGPGTRLTVL.

This clone appeared a few times. J is TRBJ2-2 and V is TRBV11-3; maybe TRBD2 (6 bases). The V end lost 5 bases, the J end lost 4 bases, and 17 bases lay between the germline ends. The CDR3 contains 16 residues. Germline assignment: CDR1 SGHNT and CDR2 YENEEA. The CDR3 sequence is CASSDSWGESTGELFF. The CDR3 DNA reads TGTGCCAGCAGCGACAGTTGGGGGGAGAGCACCGGGGAGCTGTTTTTT.

The V gene is TRBV5-1, the J gene TRBJ2-2, with TRBD1 identical over 7 bases. The CDR3 has 17 residues. J gave up 3 bases and V 1 base, and 9 bases lay outside the gene matches. Germline assignment: CDR1 SGHRS and CDR2 YFSETQ. CDR3 sequence: CASSLSEQGYDTGELFF. The CDR3 DNA is TGCGCCAGCAGCTTGTCAGAACAGGGGTATGACACCGGGGAGCTGTTTTTT.

The chain carries TRBV19 and TRBJ2-5, with unresolved D. The germline gives CDR1 LNHDA, CDR2 SQIVND (reference sequence). The CDR3 totals 11 residues. The ends were cut back, 7 bases at V and 4 bases at J, with 7 bases in the middle. The CDR3 is CASKWRETQYF. The CDR3, as DNA: TGTGCCAGTAAATGGAGAGAGACCCAGTACTTC.

As regards this clone: The sample holds other DNA sequences that translate to the same CDR3. V gene TRBV6-5 combines with J gene TRBJ1-1; TRBD1 matches at 7 bases. Germline lookup yields CDR1 MNHEY and CDR2 SVGAGI. The CDR3 contains 13 residues. V shed 5 bases and J 2 bases; nucleotides not matched to a gene: 2. The CDR3 coding sequence is TGTGCCAGCAGTCGGACAGGAAACACTGAAGCTTTCTTT. Translated: CASSRTGNTEAFF.

The chain employs TRBV29-1 and TRBJ1-3, with D tentatively TRBD1 (6 bases). This CDR3 is built from 14 residues. The V gene lost 6 bases and the J gene lost 1 base, with 13 bases spanning the gap. Germline V CDR1 and CDR2: SQVTM, ANQGSEA. The DNA for the CDR3 is TGCAGCGTGATGAGGGGGGGGTCTGGAAACACCATATATTTT. Translating gives CSVMRGGSGNTIYF.

V usage is TRBV29-1 and J usage is TRBJ2-3; weak D call: TRBD2 (7 bases). V was clipped by 4 bases and J by 2 bases, with 13 bases between them. The CDR3 loop spans 14 amino acids. The germline V gene has CDR1 SQVTM and CDR2 ANQGSEA. The CDR3 DNA sequence: TGCAGCGTTGTGAGGGGGGGATTCACAGATACGCAGTATTTT. This sequence encodes CSVVRGGFTDTQYF.

This chain uses TRBV5-1 with TRBJ2-7, with 10 bases identical to TRBD1. The CDR3 covers 15 residues. Trimming removed 0 bases from V and 3 bases from J; junction bases left unmatched: 3. From germline, CDR1 is SGHRS and CDR2 YFSETQ. CDR3 amino acids: CASSLGQGANYEQYF. DNA of the CDR3: TGCGCCAGCAGCTTGGGACAGGGGGCGAACTACGAGCAGTACTTC.

CDR3 bases: TGTGCCAGCAGTGAACAGGGGGTTGGCTACGAGCAGTACTTC. Amino acids: CASSEQGVGYEQYF. This rearrangement joins TRBV27 to TRBJ2-7, with 8 bases identical to TRBD1. The CDR3 runs 14 residues. CDR1 and CDR2 (germline): MNHEY, SMNVEV (reference sequence). Losses at the gene ends were 5 bases for V and 3 bases for J; bases not matched to a gene: 6.

The chain links TRBV4-1 to TRBJ2-7; D is perhaps TRBD2 (6 bases). The CDR3 length is 15 residues. Germline V gene sequence: CDR1 MGHRA, CDR2 YSYEKL. The V end was cut by 5 bases, the J end by 1 base, with 15 bases between. CDR3 loop: CASSSRDSYSYEQYF. In nucleotides, the CDR3 is TGCGCCAGCAGCTCCCGGGACTCTTATTCCTACGAGCAGTACTTC.

The V call is TRBV25-1, the J call TRBJ2-7, with 7 bases aligning to TRBD1. This CDR3 comprises 13 residues. The germline V gene has CDR1 MGHDK and CDR2 SYGVNS. V was pared by 3 bases and J by 5 bases, with 4 bases of the junction left unmatched. The DNA of the CDR3 is TGTGCCAGCAGTGACCGACAGGGCCACGAGCAGTACTTC. It is translated as CASSDRQGHEQYF.

The chain couples TRBV4-3 to TRBJ2-1; the D gene is possibly TRBD2 (5 bases). The CDR3 is 16 amino acids. The germline CDR1 and CDR2 sequences are LGHNA and YSLEER. V lost 0 bases and J lost 7, with 16 bases in between. In DNA, the CDR3 is TGCGCCAGCAGCCAAGACTCCAGGACTGTCTCAAATGAGCAGTTCTTC. Residues: CASSQDSRTVSNEQFF.

The genes are TRBV27 and TRBJ1-5, with 7 bases fitting TRBD1. The V and J ends lost 4 bases and 1 base, in that order; junction bases with no gene match: 7. The CDR3 has 16 residues. CDR1 and CDR2 from the germline V gene are MNHEY and SMNVEV (reference sequence). The CDR3 region has the DNA TGTGCCAGCAGTTCCCGGGACAGCAAAAGCAATCAGCCCCAGCATTTT. Translated, it gives CASSSRDSKSNQPQHF.

The chain couples TRBV7-2 to TRBJ2-5; D uncertain. Germline V lookup: CDR1 SGHTA, CDR2 FQGNSA. There are 13 residues in the CDR3. Trimming cost V 5 bases and J 5 bases, with 12 bases left between them. CDR3 sequence (DNA): TGTGCCAGCAGCGTCCAGCGACGGGAGACCCAGTACTTC. Its translation: CASSVQRRETQYF.

V and J are TRBV4-1 and TRBJ1-4, with D hard to call. The germline V gene encodes CDR1 MGHRA and CDR2 YSYEKL. V was cut by 4 bases and J by 7 bases, with 19 bases left in between. CDR3 length: 16 residues. The CDR3: CASSLDWARGGEKLFF. For the CDR3, the DNA is TGCGCCAGCAGCCTAGATTGGGCGCGGGGAGGTGAAAAACTGTTTTTT.

This chain uses TRBV27 with TRBJ2-4; 9 bases map to TRBD1. The CDR3 is made up of 17 amino acids. The germline gives CDR1 MNHEY, CDR2 SMNVEV (reference sequence). J gave up 6 bases and V 2 bases, and 11 bases lay outside the gene matches. The CDR3 nucleotides are TGTGCCAGCAGTTTAGGTTATGCGGGACAGGGATTAAACATTCAGTACTTC. Its translation is CASSLGYAGQGLNIQYF.

This clone was detected only a few times. V and J are TRBV6-1 and TRBJ1-4; 11 bases fit TRBD1. V gave up 3 bases and J gave up 5 bases; unmatched junction bases: 5. The V gene's germline CDR1 is MNHNS and CDR2 SASEGT. The CDR3 consists of 16 residues. CDR3 amino acids: CASSDPGDRGNEKLFF. The CDR3 bases are TGTGCCAGCAGTGACCCAGGGGACAGGGGGAATGAAAAACTGTTTTTT.

The rearrangement joins TRBV24-1 to TRBJ2-7, with D perhaps matching TRBD2 (5 bases). This CDR3 has 14 amino acids. V was shortened by 4 bases and J by 7 bases, with 16 bases between the two germline ends. Germline values: CDR1 KGHDR, CDR2 SFDVKD. CDR3 nucleotide sequence: TGTGCCACCAGTGAACCAGGACGCCCGGGGGAGCAGTACTTC. Translated, it gives CATSEPGRPGEQYF.

This chain joins TRBV12-2 and TRBJ2-1; the table's D call, TRBD2, has no DNA check behind it. TRBV12-2 is noted as a pseudogene. This CDR3 has 18 residues. CDR3: CASRLARARAGGVNEQFF. As DNA, the CDR3 is TGTGCAAGTCGCTTAGCCAGGGCACGAGCGGGGGGAGTCAATGAGCAGTTCTTC.

The chain joins TRBV15 to TRBJ1-2; possible D gene TRBD1, 6 bases. Germline loops: CDR1 LNHNV, CDR2 YYDKDF (reference sequence). V was pared by 4 bases and J by 7 bases, with 16 bases between. The CDR3 is 14 residues long. The CDR3 protein is CATSTDRSTLGYTF. CDR3 DNA sequence: TGTGCCACCAGCACGGACAGATCCACGCTTGGCTACACCTTC.